This is a list of T cell receptor beta chains from one sample in a study of cytomegalovirus exposure and HLA in healthy donors. Here immunoSEQ multiplex PCR was the method, and the copy in TCRdb shows in-frame clones only, minus some. The sample lists 75,000 to 95,000 clones, about three quarters occurring once. Sequences were obtained from PBMCs. The origin of the receptors is a woman between 40 and 50 years old in good health and CMV-seropositive. Both conserved end residues are trimmed from each CDR3. Clone sizes are given selectively: once, few, many, or a class where the clone is expanded.

V: TRBV5-6; size: NA; J: TRBJ1-5; CDR3: ASSLEGVGSNQPQH
V: TRBV5-8; size: few; J: TRBJ2-7; CDR3: ASPGEPYEQY
V: TRBV28; size: NA; J: TRBJ2-2; CDR3: ASSFFSKNTGELF
V: TRBV18; size: NA; J: TRBJ2-3; CDR3: ASSWGGPTDTQY
V: TRBV7-3; size: NA; J: TRBJ2-7; CDR3: ASSPQGTTLGEQY
V: TRBV28; size: NA; J: TRBJ2-3; CDR3: ASSFSLLAGGTDTQY
V: TRBV30; size: NA; J: TRBJ2-7; CDR3: AWSLGQGLYEQY
V: TRBV18; size: NA; J: NA; CDR3: ASSPSAGAYEQY
V: TRBV7-2; size: NA; J: TRBJ2-7; CDR3: ASSATSGRMSEQY
V: TRBV7-3; size: NA; J: TRBJ2-5; CDR3: ASSLVQGGTQY
V: TRBV7-2; size: NA; J: TRBJ2-5; CDR3: ASSPGLVQETQY
V: TRBV7-2; size: NA; J: TRBJ2-7; CDR3: ASSRSGSSAEQY
V: TRBV7-3; size: once; J: TRBJ2-1; CDR3: ASSLTVIAGNEQF
V: TRBV19; size: NA; J: TRBJ1-5; CDR3: ASTIKSTGYSNQPQH
V: TRBV5-8; size: NA; J: TRBJ2-7; CDR3: ASKGQAYEQY
V: TRBV19; size: few; J: TRBJ1-1; CDR3: ASEPRRTGNTEAF
V: TRBV7-9; size: NA; J: TRBJ1-2; CDR3: ASSPQDREFHYGYT
V: TRBV11-3; size: NA; J: TRBJ1-2; CDR3: ASSLGTGEHGYT
V: TRBV11-2; size: NA; J: TRBJ2-4; CDR3: ASSLGGTKAKNIQY
V: TRBV5-1; size: NA; J: TRBJ2-1; CDR3: ASSLFQRNYNEQF
V: TRBV30; size: NA; J: TRBJ1-1; CDR3: AWSAGRRNTEAF
V: TRBV30; size: NA; J: TRBJ1-1; CDR3: AWSVLGTPEAF
V: TRBV11-3; size: NA; J: TRBJ2-3; CDR3: ASSFPFPHRAWADTQY
V: TRBV7-9; size: few; J: TRBJ1-1; CDR3: ASSLRSVNTEAF